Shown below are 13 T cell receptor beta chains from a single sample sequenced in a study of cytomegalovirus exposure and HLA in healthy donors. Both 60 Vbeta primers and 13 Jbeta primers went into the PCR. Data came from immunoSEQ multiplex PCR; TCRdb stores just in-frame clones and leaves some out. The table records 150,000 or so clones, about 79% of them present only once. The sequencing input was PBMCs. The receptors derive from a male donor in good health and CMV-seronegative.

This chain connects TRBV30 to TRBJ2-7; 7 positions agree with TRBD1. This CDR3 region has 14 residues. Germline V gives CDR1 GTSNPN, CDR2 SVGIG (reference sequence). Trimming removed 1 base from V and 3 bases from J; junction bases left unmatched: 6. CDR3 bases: TGTGCCTGGAGTGCTGGGACAGCTTTCTACGAGCAGTACTTC. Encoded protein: CAWSAGTAFYEQYF.

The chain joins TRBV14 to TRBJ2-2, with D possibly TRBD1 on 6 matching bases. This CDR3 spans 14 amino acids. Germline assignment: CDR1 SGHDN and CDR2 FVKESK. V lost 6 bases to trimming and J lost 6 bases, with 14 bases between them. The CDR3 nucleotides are TGTGCCAGCAGTCCCACAGGGTACTCCGGGGAGCTGTTTTTT. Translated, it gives CASSPTGYSGELFF.

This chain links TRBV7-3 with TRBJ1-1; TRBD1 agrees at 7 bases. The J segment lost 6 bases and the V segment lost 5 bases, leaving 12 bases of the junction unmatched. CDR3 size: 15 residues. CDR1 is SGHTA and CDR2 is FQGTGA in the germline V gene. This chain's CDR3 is CASSLRQVQGAEAFF. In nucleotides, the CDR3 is TGTGCCAGCAGCCTAAGACAGGTTCAGGGGGCTGAAGCTTTCTTT.

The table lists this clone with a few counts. CDR3 amino acids: CASSLLEGQGTEAFF. Written as DNA, the CDR3 is TGCGCCAGCAGCCTCTTAGAAGGGCAGGGCACTGAAGCTTTCTTT. V gene TRBV4-1 combines with J gene TRBJ1-1; tentatively, D is TRBD1 (5 bases). The CDR3 extends over 15 amino acids. Germline V lookup: CDR1 MGHRA, CDR2 YSYEKL. V was trimmed by 4 bases and J by 4 bases, leaving 16 bases between them.

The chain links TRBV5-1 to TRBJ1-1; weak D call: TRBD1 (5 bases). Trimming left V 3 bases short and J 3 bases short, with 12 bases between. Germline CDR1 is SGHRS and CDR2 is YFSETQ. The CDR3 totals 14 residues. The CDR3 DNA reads TGCGCCAGCAGCTCGGGAGGGGCGGACACTGAAGCTTTCTTT. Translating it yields CASSSGGADTEAFF.

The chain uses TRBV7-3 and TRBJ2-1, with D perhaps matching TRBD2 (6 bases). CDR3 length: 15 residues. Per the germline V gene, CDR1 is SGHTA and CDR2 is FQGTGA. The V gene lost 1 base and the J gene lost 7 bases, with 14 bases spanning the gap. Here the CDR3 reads CASSLIAAGRNEQFF. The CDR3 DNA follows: TGTGCCAGCAGCTTAATCGCTGCGGGGAGGAATGAGCAGTTCTTC. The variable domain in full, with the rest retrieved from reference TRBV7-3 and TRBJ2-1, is GAGVSQTPSNKVTEKGKYVELRCDPISGHTALYWYRQSLGQGPEFLIYFQGTGAADDSGLPNDRFFAVRPEGSVSTLKIQRTERGDSAVYLCASSLIAAGRNEQFFGPGTRLTVL.

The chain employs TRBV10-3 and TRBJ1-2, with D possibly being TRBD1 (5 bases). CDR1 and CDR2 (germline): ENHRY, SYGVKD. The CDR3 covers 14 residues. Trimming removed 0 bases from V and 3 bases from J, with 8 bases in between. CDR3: CAISESEQDYGYTF. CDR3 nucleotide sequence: TGTGCCATCAGTGAGTCAGAACAGGACTATGGCTACACCTTC.

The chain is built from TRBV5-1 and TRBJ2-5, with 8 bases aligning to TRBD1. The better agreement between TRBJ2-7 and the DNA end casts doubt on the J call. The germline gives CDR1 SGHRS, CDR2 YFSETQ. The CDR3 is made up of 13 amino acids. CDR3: CASSKQGAYEQYF. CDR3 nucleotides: TGCGCCAGCAGCAAACAGGGGGCCTACGAGCAGTACTTC.

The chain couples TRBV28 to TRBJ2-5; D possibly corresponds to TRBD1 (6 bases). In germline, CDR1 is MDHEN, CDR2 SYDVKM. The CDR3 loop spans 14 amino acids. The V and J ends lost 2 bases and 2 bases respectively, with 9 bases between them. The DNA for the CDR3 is TGTGCCAGCAGTTTACGGACAGCTCAAGAGACCCAGTACTTC. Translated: CASSLRTAQETQYF.

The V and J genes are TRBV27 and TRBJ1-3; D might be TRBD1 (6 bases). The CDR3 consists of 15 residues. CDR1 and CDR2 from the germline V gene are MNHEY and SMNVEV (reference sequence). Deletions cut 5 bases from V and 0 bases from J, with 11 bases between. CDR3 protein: CASSPTGLSGNTIYF. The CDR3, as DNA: TGTGCCAGCAGTCCGACAGGCCTCTCTGGAAACACCATATATTTT.

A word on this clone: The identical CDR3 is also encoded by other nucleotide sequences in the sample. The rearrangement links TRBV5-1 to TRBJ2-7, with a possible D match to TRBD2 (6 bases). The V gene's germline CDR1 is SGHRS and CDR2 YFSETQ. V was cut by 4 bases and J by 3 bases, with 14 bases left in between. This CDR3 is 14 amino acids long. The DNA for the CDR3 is TGCGCCAGCAGCCCGGGGCAGGGAGGCTACGAGCAGTACTTC. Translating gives CASSPGQGGYEQYF. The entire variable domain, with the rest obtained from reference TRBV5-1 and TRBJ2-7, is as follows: KAGVTQTPRYLIKTRGQQVTLSCSPISGHRSVSWYQQTPGQGLQFLFEYFSETQRNKGNFPGRFSGRQFSNSRSEMNVSTLELGDSALYLCASSPGQGGYEQYFGPGTRLTVT.

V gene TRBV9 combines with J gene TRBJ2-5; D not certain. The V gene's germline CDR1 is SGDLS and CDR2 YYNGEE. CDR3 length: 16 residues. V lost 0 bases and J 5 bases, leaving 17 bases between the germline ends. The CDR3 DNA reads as TGTGCCAGCAGCGTAGGTTCCGCAAACCTCCAGGAGACCCAGTACTTC. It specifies CASSVGSANLQETQYF.

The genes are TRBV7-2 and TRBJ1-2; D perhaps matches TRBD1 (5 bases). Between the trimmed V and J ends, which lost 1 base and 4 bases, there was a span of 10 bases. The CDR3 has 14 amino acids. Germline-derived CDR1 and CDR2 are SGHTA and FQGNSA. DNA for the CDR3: TGTGCCAGCAGCTTAGAGGGGCGGATCTATGGCTACACCTTC. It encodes CASSLEGRIYGYTF.